The 15 T cell receptor beta chains below were found in one sample sequenced in a study of beta chain features in type 1 diabetes. Findings of the study overall: Moderate yet significant TCRB CDR3 shortening was seen in Type 1 diabetes patients in all four CD4+ subsets.

These receptors' targets are unknown. Reverse transcribing all isolated RNA meant expressed TCRB transcripts were sequenced. Some clones are missing from TCRdb's copy, which holds only in-frame ones; the method was immunoSEQ multiplex PCR. The repertoire has under 250,000 clones, approximately 13% of them found once; the top ten carry approximately 0.018%. Sequenced input: naive CD4+ T cells from blood. Every receptor here comes from a man under 40 with type 1 diabetes.

This clone was seen only a few times. This chain uses TRBV13 with TRBJ2-5; TRBD2 agrees at 10 bases. This CDR3 has 16 amino acids. V trimming: 0 bases; J trimming: 4 bases; junction bases outside the gene matches: 5. CDR1 and CDR2 (germline): PRHDT, FYEKMQ (reference sequence). The CDR3, as DNA: TGTGCCAGCAGCTTAGGCCAGCGGGGGGGCCGAGAGACCCAGTACTTC. It specifies CASSLGQRGGRETQYF.

This clone came up a few times. Written as DNA, the CDR3 is TGTGCCAGCAGACTTAACACTGAAGCTTTCTTT. Protein product: CASRLNTEAFF. V gene TRBV6-6 combines with J gene TRBJ1-1; unclear D gene. Germline loops: CDR1 MNHNY, CDR2 SVGAGI (reference sequence). V lost 6 bases, J lost 2 bases, and 4 bases lay in between. The CDR3 runs to 11 residues.

This clone was counted between two and nine times. The chain links TRBV15 to TRBJ1-5; D is uncertain. Trimming took 5 bases from V and 3 from J, leaving 8 bases between them. This CDR3 has 13 amino acids. Germline V gene sequence: CDR1 LNHNV, CDR2 YYDKDF (reference sequence). CDR3 residues: CATSVGNNQPQHF. The CDR3 nucleotides read TGTGCCACCAGCGTGGGCAACAATCAGCCCCAGCATTTT.

This clone was counted only a few times. The chain uses TRBV11-2 and TRBJ1-4; D is uncertain. The CDR3 contains 15 residues. Germline V gene data show CDR1 as SGHAT and CDR2 as FQNNGV. V lost 6 bases and J lost 2, with 13 bases in between. The CDR3 DNA reads as TGTGCCAGCAGAAGGCCGGGGAATACTAATGAAAAACTGTTTTTT. This codes for CASRRPGNTNEKLFF. Full variable domain (outside the CDR3, taken from reference TRBV11-2 and TRBJ1-4): EAGVAQSPRYKIIEKRQSVAFWCNPISGHATLYWYQQILGQGPKLLIQFQNNGVVDDSQLPKDRFSAERLKGVDSTLKIQPAKLEDSAVYLCASRRPGNTNEKLFFGSGTQLSVL.

The chain carries TRBV6-1 and TRBJ2-1; TRBD1 matches at 9 bases. The V segment lost 4 bases and the J segment 7 bases; nucleotides outside the gene matches: 5. The CDR3 loop spans 14 amino acids. CDR1 is MNHNS, CDR2 SASEGT, per germline. DNA for the CDR3: TGTGCCAGCAGTGTCCCACAGGGGGCGAATGAGCAGTTCTTC. Its translation: CASSVPQGANEQFF.

This clone was detected a few times. The V and J genes are TRBV9 and TRBJ2-2, with a possible D match to TRBD1 (5 bases). CDR3 size: 15 residues. Trimming took off 3 bases at V and 1 base at J, with 10 bases between the two ends. The V gene's germline CDR1 is SGDLS and CDR2 YYNGEE. Here the CDR3 DNA reads TGTGCCAGCAGCGCAGGACAATGGAACACCGGGGAGCTGTTTTTT. Encoded protein: CASSAGQWNTGELFF. The entire variable domain, with the rest obtained from reference TRBV9 and TRBJ2-2, is as follows: DSGVTQTPKHLITATGQRVTLRCSPRSGDLSVYWYQQSLDQGLQFLIQYYNGEERAKGNILERFSAQQFPDLHSELNLSSLELGDSALYFCASSAGQWNTGELFFGEGSRLTVL.

This clone was detected only a few times. The rearrangement uses TRBV9 and TRBJ2-1; TRBD2 agrees at 9 bases. Germline V gives CDR1 SGDLS, CDR2 YYNGEE. The V and J ends lost 6 bases and 6 bases, in that order; junction bases with no gene match: 7. This CDR3 is 14 amino acids long. The CDR3 DNA reads TGTGCCAGCAACCCACAGACTAGCGGCAATGAGCAGTTCTTC. It is translated as CASNPQTSGNEQFF.

The chain couples TRBV6-5 to TRBJ1-3, with D perhaps matching TRBD1 (6 bases). The germline CDR1 and CDR2 sequences are MNHEY and SVGAGI. This CDR3 is 14 amino acids long. Trimming took 0 bases from V and 6 from J, leaving 9 bases between them. This CDR3 reads CASSYSRGTNTIYF. The CDR3 DNA reads as TGTGCCAGCAGTTACTCGAGGGGGACAAACACCATATATTTT.

The chain links TRBV18 to TRBJ2-3; TRBD2 is a possible D gene (6 bases). V shed 3 bases and J shed 1 base, with 11 bases lying between them. CDR1 is KGHSH, CDR2 LQKENI, per germline. The length of the CDR3 is 15 residues. The CDR3 reads CASSPRGMGTDTQYF. The CDR3 DNA sequence: TGTGCCAGCTCACCCCGGGGGATGGGCACAGATACGCAGTATTTT.

The gene calls are TRBV5-1 and TRBJ1-2, with 7 bases identical to TRBD1. The CDR3 is made up of 14 amino acids. Germline loops: CDR1 SGHRS, CDR2 YFSETQ. V dropped 2 bases and J dropped 3; count of bases not matched to a gene: 4. CDR3 region: CASSLDREDYGYTF. In DNA, the CDR3 is TGCGCCAGCAGCTTAGACAGGGAGGACTATGGCTACACCTTC.

In its sample, this clone was seen a few times. The CDR3 DNA follows: TGTGCCAGCAGCCCTACCCTGCAGAACACCGGGGAGCTGTTTTTT. Protein product: CASSPTLQNTGELFF. This rearrangement joins TRBV5-4 to TRBJ2-2, with no clear D. The V gene lost 4 bases and the J gene lost 1 base, with 11 bases spanning the gap. The CDR3 consists of 15 residues. CDR1 and CDR2 from the germline V gene are SGHNT and YYREEE (reference sequence).

This clone was seen more than once but under ten times. This sequence joins TRBV5-1 and TRBJ2-1, with 9 bases lining up with TRBD2. This CDR3 region has 15 residues. The V segment lost 4 bases and the J segment 4 bases; nucleotides outside the gene matches: 6. Germline CDR1 and CDR2: SGHRS and YFSETQ. Here the CDR3 DNA reads TGCGCCAGCAGCCCTAGCGGGGTGAAGTACAATGAGCAGTTCTTC. It translates to CASSPSGVKYNEQFF.

The J gene is TRBJ2-1, the V gene TRBV6-1, with D possibly TRBD2 on 6 matching bases. The CDR3 runs 14 residues. CDR1 MNHNS and CDR2 SASEGT come from the germline V gene. V lost 5 bases and J 4 bases, leaving 12 bases between the germline ends. The CDR3 sequence: CASSLRDSYNEQFF. As DNA, the CDR3 is TGTGCCAGCAGTCTCCGGGACTCTTACAATGAGCAGTTCTTC.

This clone was seen more than once but under ten times. The V call is TRBV5-1, the J call TRBJ2-7, with 8 bases identical to TRBD1. Germline-derived CDR1 and CDR2 are SGHRS and YFSETQ. The junction had 5 bases not matched to a gene; V was cut back by 2 bases and J by 4 bases. The CDR3 has 14 residues. As DNA, the CDR3 is TGCGCCAGCAGCTTTGGACAGGGAGTTTACGAGCAGTACTTC. Protein product: CASSFGQGVYEQYF.

The J gene is TRBJ2-7, the V gene TRBV6-1, with D uncertain. V gave up 7 bases and J gave up 2 bases, with 12 bases separating them. The CDR3 extends over 13 amino acids. The germline V gene encodes CDR1 MNHNS and CDR2 SASEGT. The CDR3 nucleotides are TGTGCCAGCAATCTCGGTAGTCCCTACGAGCAGTACTTC. Encoded protein: CASNLGSPYEQYF.